A selection of T cell receptor beta chains follows, all from one sample in a study of T cell repertoires in cytomegalovirus infection. Antigens of these TCRs are unknown. TCRdb itself ran the reads through MiXCR, one entry per CDR3 protein. The sample holds more than 55,000 distinct CDR3 sequences, 20% seen once. The material sequenced was CD8+ T cells from cultured PBMCs, taken from culture after CMV antigen stimulation. The receptors derive from a human donor in good health (CMV status not recorded). Some clones in this sample may be carry-over from other donors' samples. Each CDR3 is given with its conserved first and last residue. D genes are given only for firm matches. Rows may omit the clone size; those that give it use once, few, many or a size class.

size	V	J	D	CDR3	DNA
-	TRBV7-8	TRBJ1-2	-	CASCFLGVRGYTF	TGTGCCAGCTGCTTCCTGGGGGTACGGGGCTACACCTTC
few	TRBV12-3/TRBV12-4	TRBJ1-1	TRBD1	CASSSGQMNTEAFF	TGTGCCAGCAGTTCGGGACAGATGAACACTGAAGCTTTCTTT
-	TRBV12-3/TRBV12-4	TRBJ1-2	TRBD1	CASSSPRGRLGYTF	TGTGCCAGCAGCTCCCCCAGGGGGCGGCTGGGCTACACCTTC
-	TRBV11-1	TRBJ2-1	-	CASSLAGNHNEQFF	TGTGCCAGCAGCTTAGCGGGGAACCACAATGAGCAGTTCTTC
few	TRBV4-2	TRBJ1-4	TRBD1	CASSPGGSEKLFF	TGTGCCAGCAGTCCAGGGGGAAGTGAAAAACTGTTTTTT
once	TRBV28	TRBJ2-3	TRBD1	CASSPGTGGADTQYF	TGTGCCAGCAGCCCCGGGACAGGGGGTGCAGATACGCAGTATTTT
few	TRBV25-1	TRBJ2-7	-	CASSEYAETYEQYF	TGTGCCAGCAGTGAATATGCCGAAACCTACGAGCAGTACTTC
few	TRBV11-2	TRBJ1-5	-	CASSPLGMGNQPQHF	TGTGCCAGCAGCCCTCTCGGGATGGGCAATCAGCCCCAGCATTTT
-	TRBV4-1	TRBJ1-5	-	CASSPAELNQPQHF	TGCGCCAGCAGCCCTGCTGAACTCAATCAGCCCCAGCATTTT
-	TRBV6-2/TRBV6-3	TRBJ2-1	-	CASSYWTSEQFF	TGTGCCAGCAGTTACTGGACAAGTGAGCAGTTCTTC
-	TRBV7-9	TRBJ2-2	-	CASTGGQGSSINTGELFF	TGTGCCAGCACGGGGGGCCAGGGCTCGAGTATAAACACCGGGGAGCTGTTTTTT
-	TRBV6-6	TRBJ2-7	-	CASTDPWQRTYEQYF	TGTGCCAGCACCGACCCCTGGCAGCGCACTTACGAGCAGTACTTC
-	TRBV20-1	TRBJ2-7	TRBD1	CSARRKGQGSYEQYF	TGCAGTGCTAGGCGTAAGGGACAGGGCTCCTACGAGCAGTACTTC
few	TRBV20-1	TRBJ2-1	TRBD1	CSANGGQGTAEQFF	TGCAGTGCCAACGGGGGACAGGGGACGGCTGAGCAGTTCTTC
-	TRBV11-2	TRBJ1-5	TRBD1	CASSLSDRAINQPQHF	TGTGCCAGCAGCCTCTCGGACAGGGCCATCAATCAGCCCCAGCATTTT
-	TRBV6-2/TRBV6-3	TRBJ1-2	TRBD1	CASSYSTGGTTYGYTF	TGTGCCAGCAGTTACTCGACAGGGGGAACCACCTATGGCTACACCTTC
few	TRBV20-1	TRBJ2-1	TRBD2	CSARRLAGGSPGYNEQFF	TGCAGTGCTAGAAGACTAGCGGGGGGATCTCCTGGGTACAATGAGCAGTTCTTC
-	TRBV7-2	TRBJ2-1	-	CASGRGGQLYNEQFF	TGTGCCAGCGGGAGGGGGGGGCAGCTCTACAATGAGCAGTTCTTC
few	TRBV7-3	TRBJ1-1	-	CASSPLDLRDTEAFF	TGTGCCAGCAGCCCCTTGGATCTCAGGGATACTGAAGCTTTCTTT
-	TRBV7-9	TRBJ2-3	-	CASSLDYGTDTQYF	TGTGCCAGCAGCTTAGACTACGGGACAGATACGCAGTATTTT
-	TRBV29-1	TRBJ1-2	-	CSVHRPANYGYTF	TGCAGCGTACACAGGCCAGCTAACTATGGCTACACCTTC
once	TRBV28	TRBJ1-1	-	CASRNLGSLVKGAEAFF	TGTGCCAGCAGAAATTTAGGGAGCTTAGTAAAGGGGGCTGAAGCTTTCTTT
few	TRBV4-1	TRBJ1-1	-	CASSQGRFMNTEAFF	TGCGCCAGCAGCCAAGGAAGGTTCATGAACACTGAAGCTTTCTTT
few	TRBV12-3/TRBV12-4	TRBJ2-1	-	CASSDYNEQFF	TGTGCCAGCAGTGACTACAATGAGCAGTTCTTC
few	TRBV12-3/TRBV12-4	TRBJ2-5	-	CASTYLGSGETQYF	TGTGCCAGCACTTATCTGGGTAGCGGAGAGACCCAGTACTTC
few	TRBV7-9	TRBJ2-7	-	CASSLRGPEQYF	TGTGCCAGCAGCTTACGGGGCCCCGAGCAGTACTTC
-	TRBV4-1	TRBJ2-7	-	CASSQVREFEQYF	TGCGCCAGCAGCCAAGTTCGTGAGTTCGAGCAGTACTTC
few	TRBV6-2/TRBV6-3	TRBJ1-1	-	CASSSRGGNTEAFF	TGTGCCAGCAGCTCCCGAGGGGGAAACACTGAAGCTTTCTTT
medium-sized	TRBV11-2	TRBJ1-1	-	CASSWAGKGTEAFF	TGTGCCAGCAGCTGGGCAGGCAAAGGCACTGAAGCTTTCTTT
-	TRBV9	TRBJ1-2	-	CASSIDRTDLLTF	TGTGCCAGCAGCATCGACAGGACAGACCTACTAACCTTC
few	TRBV7-2	TRBJ2-1	-	CASSEGSYNEQFF	TGTGCCAGCAGCGAGGGGTCGTACAATGAGCAGTTCTTC
-	TRBV23-1	TRBJ2-4	-	CASSQSFGEYF	TGCGCCAGCAGTCAATCTTTCGGAGAGTACTTC
-	TRBV6-2/TRBV6-3	TRBJ1-2	-	CASSPDGAPLNYGYTF	TGTGCCAGCAGTCCGGACGGAGCCCCCTTAAACTATGGCTACACCTTC
-	TRBV7-6	TRBJ1-5	TRBD1	CASSSGQGLYSNQPQHF	TGTGCCAGCAGCTCGGGACAGGGCCTTTATAGCAATCAGCCCCAGCATTTT